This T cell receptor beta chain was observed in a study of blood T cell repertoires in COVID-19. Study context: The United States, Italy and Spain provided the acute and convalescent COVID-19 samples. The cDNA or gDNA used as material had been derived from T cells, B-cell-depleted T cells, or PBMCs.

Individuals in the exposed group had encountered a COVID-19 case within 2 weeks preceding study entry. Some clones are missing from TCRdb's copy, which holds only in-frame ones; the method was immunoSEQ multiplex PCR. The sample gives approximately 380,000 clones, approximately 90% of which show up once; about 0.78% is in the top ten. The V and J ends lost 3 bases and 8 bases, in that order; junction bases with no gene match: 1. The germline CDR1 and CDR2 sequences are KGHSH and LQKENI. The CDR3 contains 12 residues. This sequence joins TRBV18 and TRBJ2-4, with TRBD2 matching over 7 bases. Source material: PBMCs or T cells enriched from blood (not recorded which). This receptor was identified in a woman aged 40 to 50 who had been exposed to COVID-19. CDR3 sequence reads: CASSPGGDIQYF. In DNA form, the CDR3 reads TGTGCCAGCTCACCGGGAGGGGACATTCAGTACTTC.